This TCR beta chain was sequenced in a study of early T cells in non-severe SARS-CoV-2 infection. This clonotype has more than one count but fewer than ten. Individual cDNA molecules received unique molecular identifiers during library preparation. TCRdb re-called the 5' RACE reads with MiXCR, one entry per CDR3 protein. The sample yields approximately 65,000 distinct CDR3 sequences, 9.5% to 13% seen once. The sample was whole blood. This clonotype was obtained from an adult who was a healthcare worker with PCR-confirmed SARS-CoV-2 infection or an uninfected control (not recorded which).

This CDR3 is CASGLPDVNEQFF. The DNA of the CDR3 is TGTGCTAGTGGTTTACCGGATGTAAATGAGCAGTTCTTC. The chain couples TRBV12-5 to TRBJ2-1; D uncertain. V lost 3 bases and J lost 7, with 10 bases in between. The CDR3 consists of 13 residues. Per the germline V gene, CDR1 is LGHNT and CDR2 is FRNRAP.